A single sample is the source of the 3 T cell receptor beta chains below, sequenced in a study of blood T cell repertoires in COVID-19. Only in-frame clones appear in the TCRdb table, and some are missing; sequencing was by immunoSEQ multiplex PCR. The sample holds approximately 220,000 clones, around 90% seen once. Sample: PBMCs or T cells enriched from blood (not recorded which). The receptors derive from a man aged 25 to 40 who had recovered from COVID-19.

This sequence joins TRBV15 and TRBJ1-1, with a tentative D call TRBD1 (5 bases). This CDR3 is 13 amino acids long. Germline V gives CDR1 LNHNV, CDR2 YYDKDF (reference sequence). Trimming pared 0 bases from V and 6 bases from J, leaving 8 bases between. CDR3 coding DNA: TGTGCCACCAGCAGAGATCAGGGCGCTGAAGCTTTCTTT. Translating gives CATSRDQGAEAFF.

In DNA, the CDR3 is TGTGCCAGCAGCGCAACAGAGTATAATTCACCCCTCCACTTT. Its translation is CASSATEYNSPLHF. This chain joins TRBV28 and TRBJ1-6; D is unclear. Per the germline V gene, CDR1 is MDHEN and CDR2 is SYDVKM. V lost 6 bases, J lost 4 bases, and 10 bases lay in between. The CDR3 totals 14 residues.

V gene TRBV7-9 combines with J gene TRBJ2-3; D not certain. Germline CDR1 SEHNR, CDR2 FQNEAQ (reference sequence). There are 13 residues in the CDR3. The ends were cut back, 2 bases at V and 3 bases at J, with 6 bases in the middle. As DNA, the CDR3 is TGTGCCAGCAGCTTACAGGTAACAGATACGCAGTATTTT. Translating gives CASSLQVTDTQYF.